Following are 14 T cell receptor beta chains from one sample sequenced in a study of OX40 agonist ivuxolimab in advanced cancers. Sequencing was performed with immunoSEQ multiplex PCR; in TCRdb, only in-frame clones are kept and a portion is missing. The sample contains some 86,000 clones, around 90% of which appear only once. The specimen comprised CD4+ or CD8+ T cells sorted from blood, sampled in a trial of the OX40 agonist ivuxolimab. These receptors were collected from an adult with an advanced solid tumor such as melanoma, head and neck, liver or kidney cancer.

The V and J genes are TRBV2 and TRBJ2-7; 8 nucleotides agree with TRBD2. The CDR3 is 16 residues long. Germline V CDR1 and CDR2: SNHLY, FYNNEI. With 3 bases clipped from V and 1 base from J, the junction kept 8 bases outside the gene matches. The CDR3 bases are TGTGCCAGCAGTGACGCCGGGGGGGGAAGATCCTACGAGCAGTACTTC. Its translation: CASSDAGGGRSYEQYF.

The table lists this clone with a count of one. The chain joins TRBV30 to TRBJ1-6; D is uncertain. The CDR3 is 17 residues long. Germline V gene data show CDR1 as GTSNPN and CDR2 as SVGIG (reference sequence). V shed 7 bases and J shed 0 bases, with 19 bases lying between them. The CDR3 DNA reads as TGTGCCTACAGCCCTACCTCCCGGGACTCCTATAATTCACCCCTCCACTTT. Amino acid sequence: CAYSPTSRDSYNSPLHF. Using reference TRBV30 and TRBJ1-6 for the parts outside the CDR3, the full variable domain is SQTIHQWPATLVQPVGSPLSLECTVEGTSNPNLYWYRQAAGRGLQLLFYSVGIGQISSEVPQNLSASRPQDRQFILSSKKLLLSDSGFYLCAYSPTSRDSYNSPLHFGNGTRLTVT.

The table lists this clone with a few counts. The chain is built from TRBV28 and TRBJ2-7; D remains unclear. The V gene's germline CDR1 is MDHEN and CDR2 SYDVKM. The V gene lost 4 bases and the J gene lost 4 bases, with 8 bases spanning the gap. This CDR3 is 12 amino acids long. The CDR3 loop reads CASSSTEYEQYF. CDR3 in DNA: TGTGCCAGCAGTTCTACAGAATACGAGCAGTACTTC.

The chain is built from TRBV6-4 and TRBJ1-3, with D possibly TRBD1 on 6 matching bases. Trimming took 6 bases from V and 15 from J, leaving 6 bases between them. This CDR3 has 8 amino acids. CDR1 and CDR2 (germline): MRHNA, SNTAGT. CDR3: CASRDRYF. CDR3 DNA: TGTGCCAGCAGGGACAGATATTTT.

V is TRBV18 and J is TRBJ2-1; 8 nucleotides line up with TRBD1. Unmatched junction bases numbered 9, after V lost 3 bases and J lost 8 bases. Per the germline V gene, CDR1 is KGHSH and CDR2 is LQKENI. The CDR3 loop spans 15 amino acids. CDR3 nucleotides: TGTGCCAGCTCACCCGCGGACAGGGTTCCACATGAGCAGTTCTTC. This encodes CASSPADRVPHEQFF.

The gene calls are TRBV6-4 and TRBJ1-1; maybe TRBD1 (6 bases). CDR1 is MRHNA, CDR2 SNTAGT, per germline. The CDR3 extends over 14 amino acids. The V end lost 6 bases, the J end lost 5 bases, and 16 bases lay between the germline ends. DNA of the CDR3: TGTGCCAGCAGGCCAGGGGTTGGGGCAACTGAAGCTTTCTTT. It is translated as CASRPGVGATEAFF.

This chain joins TRBV9 and TRBJ2-3, with D uncertain. V was cut by 0 bases and J by 5 bases, with 10 bases left in between. This CDR3 contains 14 residues. Germline values: CDR1 SGDLS, CDR2 YYNGEE. The CDR3 DNA follows: TGTGCCAGCAGCGTAGGGCAGAACTTAGATACGCAGTATTTT. Translated: CASSVGQNLDTQYF. Combining the CDR3 with reference TRBV9 and TRBJ2-3 gives the whole variable domain DSGVTQTPKHLITATGQRVTLRCSPRSGDLSVYWYQQSLDQGLQFLIQYYNGEERAKGNILERFSAQQFPDLHSELNLSSLELGDSALYFCASSVGQNLDTQYFGPGTRLTVL.

V and J are TRBV9 and TRBJ2-2; D gene uncertain. The V gene lost 2 bases and the J gene lost 3 bases, with 5 bases spanning the gap. CDR1 is SGDLS, CDR2 YYNGEE, per germline. This CDR3 comprises 13 residues. CDR3 residues: CASSVPDTGELFF. CDR3 sequence (DNA): TGTGCCAGCAGCGTCCCGGACACCGGGGAGCTGTTTTTT.

V gene TRBV2 combines with J gene TRBJ2-5, with 7 bases aligning to TRBD1. There are 13 residues in the CDR3. The V gene end was trimmed by 7 bases and the J gene end by 2 bases; junction bases not matched to a gene: 4. Germline V gives CDR1 SNHLY, CDR2 FYNNEI. CDR3 coding DNA: TGTGCCAGCAAACGGGACAGACAAGAGACCCAGTACTTC. Protein: CASKRDRQETQYF.

The chain employs TRBV9 and TRBJ2-7, with D tentatively TRBD2 (6 bases). Germline V gives CDR1 SGDLS, CDR2 YYNGEE. The CDR3 totals 14 residues. V was cut by 3 bases and J by 2 bases, with 12 bases left in between. The CDR3 region has the DNA TGTGCCAGCAGCGGCGGGACTCCCCCCTACGAGCAGTACTTC. It translates to CASSGGTPPYEQYF.

This rearrangement joins TRBV6-5 to TRBJ2-4; possible D gene TRBD1, 6 bases. V gave up 5 bases and J gave up 8 bases, with 19 bases separating them. Germline V gene sequence: CDR1 MNHEY, CDR2 SVGAGI. The CDR3 spans 15 residues. CDR3 in amino acids: CASSPSQGASDIQYF. CDR3 DNA sequence: TGTGCCAGCAGTCCTTCACAGGGTGCCTCGGACATTCAGTACTTC.

The genes are TRBV18 and TRBJ2-1; 10 bases are a match to TRBD2. CDR3 length equals 17 residues. V dropped 5 bases and J dropped 8; count of bases not matched to a gene: 15. Germline CDR1 is KGHSH and CDR2 is LQKENI. CDR3 nucleotides: TGTGCCAGCTCATCGCAAATACTAGCGGGATATGGCGATGAGCAGTTCTTC. It yields the protein CASSSQILAGYGDEQFF.

The chain employs TRBV18 and TRBJ1-3; D not certain. V was cut by 3 bases and J by 4 bases, with 16 bases left in between. Germline CDR1 is KGHSH and CDR2 is LQKENI. CDR3 length: 16 residues. As DNA, the CDR3 is TGTGCCAGCTCACCCGTTGGGTGGGGAGGAGGAAACACCATATATTTT. Translating it yields CASSPVGWGGGNTIYF.

The genes are TRBV7-9 and TRBJ2-5; 7 nucleotides agree with TRBD2. The end of the DNA fits TRBJ2-7 better, so the J call may be wrong. This CDR3 is built from 15 residues. In germline, CDR1 is SEHNR, CDR2 FQNEAQ (reference sequence). This CDR3 reads CASSPIYLGGDEQYF. DNA of the CDR3: TGTGCCAGCAGCCCAATTTACCTGGGAGGGGACGAGCAGTACTTC.